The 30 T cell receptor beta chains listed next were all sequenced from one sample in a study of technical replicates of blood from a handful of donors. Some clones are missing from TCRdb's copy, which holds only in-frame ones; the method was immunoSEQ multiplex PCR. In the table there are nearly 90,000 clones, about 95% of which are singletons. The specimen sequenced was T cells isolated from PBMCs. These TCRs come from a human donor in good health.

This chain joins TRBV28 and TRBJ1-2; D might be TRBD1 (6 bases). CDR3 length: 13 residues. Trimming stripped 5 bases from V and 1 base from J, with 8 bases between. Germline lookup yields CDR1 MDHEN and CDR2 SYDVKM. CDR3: CASSQGFNYGYTF. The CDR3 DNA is TGTGCCAGCAGTCAGGGGTTTAACTATGGCTACACCTTC.

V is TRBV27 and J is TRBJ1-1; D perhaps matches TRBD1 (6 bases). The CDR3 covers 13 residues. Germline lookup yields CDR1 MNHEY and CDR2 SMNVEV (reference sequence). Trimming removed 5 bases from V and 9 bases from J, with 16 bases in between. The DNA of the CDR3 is TGTGCCAGCAGTCGACAGGTCCGGCTCCAAGCTTTCTTT. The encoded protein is CASSRQVRLQAFF.

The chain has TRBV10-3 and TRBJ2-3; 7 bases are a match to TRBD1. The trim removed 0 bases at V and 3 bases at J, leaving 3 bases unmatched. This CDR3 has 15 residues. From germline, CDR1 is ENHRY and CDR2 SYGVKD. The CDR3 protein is CAISESTGTTDTQYF. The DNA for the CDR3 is TGTGCCATCAGTGAGTCGACAGGGACAACAGATACGCAGTATTTT.

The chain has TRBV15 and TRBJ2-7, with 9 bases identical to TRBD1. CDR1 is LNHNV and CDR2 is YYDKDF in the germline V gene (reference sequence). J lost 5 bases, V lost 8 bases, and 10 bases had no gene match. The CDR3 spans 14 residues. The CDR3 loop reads CATGYGTGRDEQYF. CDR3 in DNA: TGTGCCACCGGGTACGGGACAGGGCGGGACGAGCAGTACTTC.

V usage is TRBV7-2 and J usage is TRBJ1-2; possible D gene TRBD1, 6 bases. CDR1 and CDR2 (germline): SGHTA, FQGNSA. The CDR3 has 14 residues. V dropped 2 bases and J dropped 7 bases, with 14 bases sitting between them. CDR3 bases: TGTGCCAGCAGCTTACCTACAGGGTTGAGTGGCTACACCTTC. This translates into CASSLPTGLSGYTF.

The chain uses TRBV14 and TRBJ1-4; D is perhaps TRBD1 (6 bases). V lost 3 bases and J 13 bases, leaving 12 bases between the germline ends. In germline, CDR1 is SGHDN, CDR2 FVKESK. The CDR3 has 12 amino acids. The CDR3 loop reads CASSQDRQLLFF. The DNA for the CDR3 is TGTGCCAGCAGCCAGGACAGACAATTACTGTTTTTT.

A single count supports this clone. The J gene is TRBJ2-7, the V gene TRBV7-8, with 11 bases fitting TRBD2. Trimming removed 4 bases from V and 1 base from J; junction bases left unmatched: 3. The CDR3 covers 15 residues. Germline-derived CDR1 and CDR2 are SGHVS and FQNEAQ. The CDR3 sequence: CASSSTSGGSYEQYF. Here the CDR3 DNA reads TGTGCCAGCAGCTCCACTAGCGGGGGTTCCTACGAGCAGTACTTC.

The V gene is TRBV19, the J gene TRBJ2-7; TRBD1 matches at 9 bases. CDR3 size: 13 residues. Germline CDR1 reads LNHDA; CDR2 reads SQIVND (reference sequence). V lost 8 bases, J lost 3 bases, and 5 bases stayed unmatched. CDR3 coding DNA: TGTGCCAGTTCCCCGGACAGGGGCTACGAGCAGTACTTC. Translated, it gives CASSPDRGYEQYF. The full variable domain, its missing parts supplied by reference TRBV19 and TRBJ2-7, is DGGITQSPKYLFRKEGQNVTLSCEQNLNHDAMYWYRQDPGQGLRLIYYSQIVNDFQKGDIAEGYSVSREKKESFPLTVTSAQKNPTAFYLCASSPDRGYEQYFGPGTRLTVT.

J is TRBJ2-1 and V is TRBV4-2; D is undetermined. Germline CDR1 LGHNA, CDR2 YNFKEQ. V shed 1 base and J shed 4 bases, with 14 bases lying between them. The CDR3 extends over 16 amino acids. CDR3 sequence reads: CASSQGILLPYNEQFF. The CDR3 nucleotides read TGTGCCAGCAGCCAAGGGATACTACTACCTTACAATGAGCAGTTCTTC.

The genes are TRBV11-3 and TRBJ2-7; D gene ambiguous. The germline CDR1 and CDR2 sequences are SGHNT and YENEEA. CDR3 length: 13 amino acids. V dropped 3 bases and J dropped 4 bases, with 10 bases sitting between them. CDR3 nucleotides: TGTGCCAGCAGCTTCGTGACATTGTACGAGCAGTACTTC. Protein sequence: CASSFVTLYEQYF. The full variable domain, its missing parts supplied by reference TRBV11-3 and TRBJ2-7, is EAGVVQSPRYKIIEKKQPVAFWCNPISGHNTLYWYLQNLGQGPELLIRYENEEAVDDSQLPKDRFSAERLKGVDSTLKIQPAELGDSAVYLCASSFVTLYEQYFGPGTRLTVT.

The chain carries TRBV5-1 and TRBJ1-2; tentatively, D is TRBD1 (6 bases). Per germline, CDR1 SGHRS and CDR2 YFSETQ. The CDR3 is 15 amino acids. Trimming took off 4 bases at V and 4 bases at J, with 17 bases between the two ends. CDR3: CASSPHRVLTYGYTF. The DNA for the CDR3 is TGCGCCAGCAGCCCGCACAGGGTCCTCACCTATGGCTACACCTTC.

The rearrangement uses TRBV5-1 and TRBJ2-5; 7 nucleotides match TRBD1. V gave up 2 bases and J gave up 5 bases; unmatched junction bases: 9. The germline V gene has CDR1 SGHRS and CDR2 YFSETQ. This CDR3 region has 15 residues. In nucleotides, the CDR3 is TGCGCCAGCAGCTTTAGACAGGGTGCAATGGAGACCCAGTACTTC. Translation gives CASSFRQGAMETQYF.

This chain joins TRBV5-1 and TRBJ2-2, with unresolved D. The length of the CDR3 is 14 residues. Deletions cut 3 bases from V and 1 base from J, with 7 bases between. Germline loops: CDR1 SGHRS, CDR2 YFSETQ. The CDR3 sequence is CASSSELNTGELFF. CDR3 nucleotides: TGCGCCAGCAGCTCTGAGTTGAACACCGGGGAGCTGTTTTTT.

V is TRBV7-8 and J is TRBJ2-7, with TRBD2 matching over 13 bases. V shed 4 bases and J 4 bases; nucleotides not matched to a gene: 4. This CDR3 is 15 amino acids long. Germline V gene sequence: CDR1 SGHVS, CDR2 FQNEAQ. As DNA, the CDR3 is TGTGCCAGCAGCTGGACTAGCGGGAGAACTTACGAGCAGTACTTC. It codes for CASSWTSGRTYEQYF.

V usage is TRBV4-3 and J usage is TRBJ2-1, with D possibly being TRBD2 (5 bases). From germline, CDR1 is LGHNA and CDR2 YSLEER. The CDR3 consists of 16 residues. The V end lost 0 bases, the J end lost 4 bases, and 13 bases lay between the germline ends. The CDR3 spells CASSQDQAEIYNEQFF. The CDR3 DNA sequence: TGCGCCAGCAGCCAAGATCAAGCGGAAATTTACAATGAGCAGTTCTTC.

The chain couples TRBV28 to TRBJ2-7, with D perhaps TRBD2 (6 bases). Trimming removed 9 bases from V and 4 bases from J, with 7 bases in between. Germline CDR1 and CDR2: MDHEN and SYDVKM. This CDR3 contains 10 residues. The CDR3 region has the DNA TGTGCCAGGGGGGGTTACGAGCAGTACTTC. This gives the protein CARGGYEQYF.

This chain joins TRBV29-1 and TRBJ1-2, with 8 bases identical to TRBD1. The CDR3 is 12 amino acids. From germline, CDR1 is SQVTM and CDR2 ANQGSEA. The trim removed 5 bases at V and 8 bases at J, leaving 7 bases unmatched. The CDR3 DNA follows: TGCAGCGTTAATGGACAGGGCGACGGCTACACCTTC. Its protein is CSVNGQGDGYTF.

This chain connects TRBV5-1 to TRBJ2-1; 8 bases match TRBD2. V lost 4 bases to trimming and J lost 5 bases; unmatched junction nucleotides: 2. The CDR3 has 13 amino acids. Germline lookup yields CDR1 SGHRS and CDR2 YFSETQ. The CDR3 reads CASSRTSNNEQFF. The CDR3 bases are TGCGCCAGCAGCCGGACTAGCAACAATGAGCAGTTCTTC.

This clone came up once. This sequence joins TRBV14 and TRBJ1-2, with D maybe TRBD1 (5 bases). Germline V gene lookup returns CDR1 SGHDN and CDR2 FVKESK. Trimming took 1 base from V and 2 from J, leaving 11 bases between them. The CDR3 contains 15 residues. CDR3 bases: TGTGCCAGCAGCCAAGTTTCAGGGATCAACTATGGCTACACCTTC. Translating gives CASSQVSGINYGYTF.

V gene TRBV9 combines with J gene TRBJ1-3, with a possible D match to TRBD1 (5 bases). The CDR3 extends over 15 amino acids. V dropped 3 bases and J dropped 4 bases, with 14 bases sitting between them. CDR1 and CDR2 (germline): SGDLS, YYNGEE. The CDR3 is CASSGDLEGGNTIYF. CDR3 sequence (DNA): TGTGCCAGCAGCGGGGACTTAGAGGGAGGAAACACCATATATTTT.

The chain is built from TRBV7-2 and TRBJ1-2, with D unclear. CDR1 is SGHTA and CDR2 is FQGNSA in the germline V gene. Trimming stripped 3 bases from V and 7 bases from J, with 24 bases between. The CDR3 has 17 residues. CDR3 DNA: TGTGCCAGCAGCTTGATAGGTAGCGCCAGAAACTTCCTTGGCTACACCTTC. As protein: CASSLIGSARNFLGYTF.

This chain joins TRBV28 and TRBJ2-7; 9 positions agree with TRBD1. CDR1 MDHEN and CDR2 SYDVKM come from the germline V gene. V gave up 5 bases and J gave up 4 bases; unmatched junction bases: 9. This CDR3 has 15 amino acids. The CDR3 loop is CASSTPGTGTYEQYF. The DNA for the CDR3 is TGTGCCAGCAGTACCCCCGGGACAGGGACGTACGAGCAGTACTTC.

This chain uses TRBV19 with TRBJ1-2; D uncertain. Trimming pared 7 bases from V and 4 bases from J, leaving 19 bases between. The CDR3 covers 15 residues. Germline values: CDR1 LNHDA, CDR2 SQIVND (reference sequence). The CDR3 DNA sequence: TGTGCCAGTAAACAAGAGGGTGAGGCTATCTATGGCTACACCTTC. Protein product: CASKQEGEAIYGYTF. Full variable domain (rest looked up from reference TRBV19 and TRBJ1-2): DGGITQSPKYLFRKEGQNVTLSCEQNLNHDAMYWYRQDPGQGLRLIYYSQIVNDFQKGDIAEGYSVSREKKESFPLTVTSAQKNPTAFYLCASKQEGEAIYGYTFGSGTRLTVV.

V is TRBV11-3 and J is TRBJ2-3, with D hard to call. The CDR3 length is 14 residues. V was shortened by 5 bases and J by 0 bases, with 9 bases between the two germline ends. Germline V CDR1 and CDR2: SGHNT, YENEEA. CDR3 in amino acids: CASSRLQSTDTQYF. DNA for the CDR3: TGTGCCAGCAGCAGACTCCAGAGCACAGATACGCAGTATTTT.

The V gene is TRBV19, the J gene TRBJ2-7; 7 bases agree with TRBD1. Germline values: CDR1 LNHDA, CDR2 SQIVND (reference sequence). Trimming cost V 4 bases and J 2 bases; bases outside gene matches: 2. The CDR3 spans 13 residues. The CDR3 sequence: CASSSGTAYEQYF. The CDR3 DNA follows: TGTGCCAGTAGTAGTGGGACAGCCTACGAGCAGTACTTC.

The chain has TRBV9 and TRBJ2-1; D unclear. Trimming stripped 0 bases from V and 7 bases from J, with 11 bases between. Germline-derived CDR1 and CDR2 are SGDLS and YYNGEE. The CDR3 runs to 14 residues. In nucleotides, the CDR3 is TGTGCCAGCAGCGTAGACCCTGCCAGGAATGAGCAGTTCTTC. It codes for CASSVDPARNEQFF.

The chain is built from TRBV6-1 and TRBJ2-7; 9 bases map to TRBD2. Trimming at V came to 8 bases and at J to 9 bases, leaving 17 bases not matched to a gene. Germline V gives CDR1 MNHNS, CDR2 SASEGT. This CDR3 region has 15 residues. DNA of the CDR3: TGTGCCAGCTTGAGGATAGCGGGAGATGGGTATGCGCAGTACTTC. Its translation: CASLRIAGDGYAQYF.

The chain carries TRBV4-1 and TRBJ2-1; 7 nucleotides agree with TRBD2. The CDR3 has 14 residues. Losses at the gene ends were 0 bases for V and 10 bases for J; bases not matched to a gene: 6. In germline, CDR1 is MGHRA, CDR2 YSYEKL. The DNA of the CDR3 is TGCGCCAGCAGCCAAGAATTTCGGCGGGAGGAGCAGTTCTTC. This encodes CASSQEFRREEQFF.

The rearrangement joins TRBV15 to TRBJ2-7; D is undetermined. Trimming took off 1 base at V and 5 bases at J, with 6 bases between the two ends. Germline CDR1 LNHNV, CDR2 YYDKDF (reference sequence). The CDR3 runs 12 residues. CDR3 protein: CATSRASDEQYF. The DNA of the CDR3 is TGTGCCACCAGCAGAGCGTCGGACGAGCAGTACTTC.

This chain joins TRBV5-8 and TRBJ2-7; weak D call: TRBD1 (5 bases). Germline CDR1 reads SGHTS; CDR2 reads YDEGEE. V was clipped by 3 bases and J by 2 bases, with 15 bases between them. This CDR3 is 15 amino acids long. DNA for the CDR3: TGTGCCAGCAGCTCTATTGCAGGGTTCACCTACGAGCAGTACTTC. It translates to CASSSIAGFTYEQYF.